This is a list of T cell receptor beta chains from one sample in a study of blood T cell repertoires in COVID-19. The repertoire was sequenced with immunoSEQ multiplex PCR; TCRdb's copy has only in-frame clones and lacks some. The sample records more than 400,000 clones, 75% to 90% being singletons. Sequencing was done on a sample of PBMCs or T cells enriched from blood (not recorded which). The receptors here all came from a woman between 18 and 29 years old who had recovered from COVID-19. Both conserved end residues are part of each CDR3. The D gene is left open where the match is weak. Where a row states a size, it is once, few, many or the class of an expanded clone; other rows omit it.

D gene: TRBD1; clone size: once; J gene: TRBJ2-1; V gene: TRBV3-1/TRBV3-2; CDR3 DNA: TGTGCCAGCAGCCCCAGCTCAGGGGGCGAATATCGGCAGTTCTTC; CDR3 protein: CASSPSSGGEYRQFF
D gene: -; clone size: -; J gene: TRBJ1-5; V gene: TRBV5-1; CDR3 DNA: TGCGCCAGCAGCTTGGAGGCAGGGGTAAGCAATCAGCCCCAGCATTTT; CDR3 protein: CASSLEAGVSNQPQHF
D gene: TRBD2; clone size: few; J gene: TRBJ2-5; V gene: TRBV7-2; CDR3 DNA: TGTGCCAGCAGCTCCCCCAGCGGGGTAGGGAAGACCCAGTACTTC; CDR3 protein: CASSSPSGVGKTQYF
D gene: -; clone size: -; J gene: TRBJ2-7; V gene: TRBV9; CDR3 DNA: TGTGCCAGCAGCGTAGAAGATTGGGGAGGTGAGCAGTACTTC; CDR3 protein: CASSVEDWGGEQYF
D gene: -; clone size: -; J gene: TRBJ1-2; V gene: TRBV28; CDR3 DNA: TGTGCCAGCAGTTTAGCGGGGTTTAGCCATGGCTACACCTTC; CDR3 protein: CASSLAGFSHGYTF
D gene: TRBD2; clone size: -; J gene: TRBJ2-5; V gene: TRBV5-1; CDR3 DNA: TGCGCCAGCAGCTTCGCCCTAGCGGGGGAGGTGGCCCAGTACTTC; CDR3 protein: CASSFALAGEVAQYF
D gene: TRBD2; clone size: -; J gene: TRBJ2-1; V gene: TRBV5-1; CDR3 DNA: TGCGCCAGCAGCTTAAGGGGACTAGCGGTTTACAATGAGCAGTTCTTC; CDR3 protein: CASSLRGLAVYNEQFF
D gene: TRBD1; clone size: -; J gene: TRBJ1-6; V gene: TRBV11-3; CDR3 DNA: TGTGCCAGCGGACAGGACGGAAATTCACCCCTCCACTTT; CDR3 protein: CASGQDGNSPLHF
D gene: -; clone size: -; J gene: TRBJ2-1; V gene: TRBV6-6; CDR3 DNA: TGTGCCAGCAGTTCCATGCCTCCGAGTGAGCAGTTCTTC; CDR3 protein: CASSSMPPSEQFF
D gene: -; clone size: -; J gene: TRBJ2-7; V gene: TRBV28; CDR3 DNA: TGTGCCAGCAGTTTAGGCCTCGACGAGCAGTACTTC; CDR3 protein: CASSLGLDEQYF
D gene: -; clone size: -; J gene: TRBJ2-7; V gene: TRBV23-1; CDR3 DNA: TGCGCCAGCAGTCTCTTCCCACTTAGCTCCTACGAGCAGTACTTC; CDR3 protein: CASSLFPLSSYEQYF
D gene: TRBD2; clone size: -; J gene: TRBJ2-5; V gene: TRBV5-1; CDR3 DNA: TGCGCCACCGCCGGGGTAGCGGGGGACCCAGGTCAAGAGACCCAGTACTTC; CDR3 protein: CATAGVAGDPGQETQYF
D gene: -; clone size: -; J gene: TRBJ2-1; V gene: TRBV29-1; CDR3 DNA: TGCAGCGTTGAAGGACCCCCAGGTGATAGCTCCTACAATGAGCAGTTCTTC; CDR3 protein: CSVEGPPGDSSYNEQFF
D gene: -; clone size: -; J gene: TRBJ2-3; V gene: TRBV6-5; CDR3 DNA: TGTGCCAGCAGTTACTCGATAATCGGGGAAGATACGCAGTATTTT; CDR3 protein: CASSYSIIGEDTQYF
D gene: -; clone size: -; J gene: TRBJ2-1; V gene: TRBV30; CDR3 DNA: TGTGCCTGGAGTGTAGCAGGCCGACGCCATGAGCAGTTCTTC; CDR3 protein: CAWSVAGRRHEQFF
D gene: -; clone size: -; J gene: TRBJ2-5; V gene: TRBV3-1/TRBV3-2; CDR3 DNA: TGTGCCAGCAGCCAGGGCTCCCAAGAGACCCAGTACTTC; CDR3 protein: CASSQGSQETQYF
D gene: -; clone size: -; J gene: TRBJ2-7; V gene: TRBV5-5; CDR3 DNA: TGTGCCAGCAGCTTATGGAGGGACGAGCAGTACTTC; CDR3 protein: CASSLWRDEQYF
D gene: -; clone size: -; J gene: TRBJ1-1; V gene: TRBV7-9; CDR3 DNA: TGTGCCAGCAGCCCCGGTGCAGGGGTTGAAGCTTTCTTT; CDR3 protein: CASSPGAGVEAFF
D gene: -; clone size: -; J gene: TRBJ2-1; V gene: TRBV5-1; CDR3 DNA: TGCGCCAGCAGCTTGACTCAGGGACTTGAGCAGTTCTTC; CDR3 protein: CASSLTQGLEQFF
D gene: TRBD1; clone size: -; J gene: TRBJ2-5; V gene: TRBV6-5; CDR3 DNA: TGTGCCAGCAGAACGACAGGGTTCGGAGAGACCCAGTACTTC; CDR3 protein: CASRTTGFGETQYF
D gene: -; clone size: -; J gene: TRBJ2-5; V gene: TRBV9; CDR3 DNA: TGTGCCAGCAGCGCAACTAGCACTGCGGAGACCCAGTACTTC; CDR3 protein: CASSATSTAETQYF
D gene: TRBD1; clone size: once; J gene: TRBJ2-1; V gene: TRBV24-1; CDR3 DNA: TGTGCCACCAGTGATCAGGACAGGGAGGATGAGCAGTTCTTC; CDR3 protein: CATSDQDREDEQFF
D gene: TRBD2; clone size: -; J gene: TRBJ2-3; V gene: TRBV5-1; CDR3 DNA: TGCGCCAGCAGCCCGCGTAGCGGGGGGGCCACCAAAGATACGCAGTATTTT; CDR3 protein: CASSPRSGGATKDTQYF
D gene: -; clone size: -; J gene: TRBJ1-2; V gene: TRBV19; CDR3 DNA: TGTGCCAGTAGTATAGGCCACGGGGAGGATGGCTACACCTTC; CDR3 protein: CASSIGHGEDGYTF
D gene: -; clone size: -; J gene: TRBJ1-4; V gene: TRBV7-9; CDR3 DNA: TGTGCCAGCAGCCCAATTGGAGAGGATGAAAAACTGTTTTTT; CDR3 protein: CASSPIGEDEKLFF
D gene: TRBD1; clone size: -; J gene: TRBJ1-3; V gene: TRBV5-1; CDR3 DNA: TGCGCCAGCAGCTCCGGGACAGTGGGAAACACCATATATTTT; CDR3 protein: CASSSGTVGNTIYF
D gene: -; clone size: -; J gene: TRBJ1-5; V gene: TRBV27; CDR3 DNA: TGTGCCAGCAGTGCGAACGGGGGAGGGGCGCCCCAGCATTTT; CDR3 protein: CASSANGGGAPQHF
D gene: -; clone size: -; J gene: TRBJ1-4; V gene: TRBV3-1/TRBV3-2; CDR3 DNA: TGTGCCAGCAGCCAAGGGAGGGGGGGGAATGAAAAACTGTTTTTT; CDR3 protein: CASSQGRGGNEKLFF
D gene: -; clone size: -; J gene: TRBJ2-4; V gene: TRBV6-1; CDR3 DNA: TGTGCCAGCAGTGAACGGAGAGGAAATTATAAAAACATTCAGTACTTC; CDR3 protein: CASSERRGNYKNIQYF
D gene: TRBD1; clone size: -; J gene: TRBJ1-2; V gene: TRBV4-1; CDR3 DNA: TGCGCCAGCAGCCAAGTTAACAGGGGAAACTATGGCTACACCTTC; CDR3 protein: CASSQVNRGNYGYTF
D gene: TRBD2; clone size: -; J gene: TRBJ2-5; V gene: TRBV7-2; CDR3 DNA: TGTGCCAGCAGCTTAGCGCGGGGGGAGACCCAGTACTTC; CDR3 protein: CASSLARGETQYF
D gene: -; clone size: -; J gene: TRBJ1-2; V gene: TRBV3-1/TRBV3-2; CDR3 DNA: TGTGCCAGCAGCCAAGATATGGGGCAGGGGAACTATGGCTACACCTTC; CDR3 protein: CASSQDMGQGNYGYTF
D gene: -; clone size: -; J gene: TRBJ1-2; V gene: TRBV5-1; CDR3 DNA: TGCGCCAGCAGCTTTAGAGAACCACTTAACTATGGCTACACCTTC; CDR3 protein: CASSFREPLNYGYTF
D gene: -; clone size: -; J gene: TRBJ1-6; V gene: TRBV27; CDR3 DNA: TGTGCCAGCAGTTTAGGAGGGCCAGGTTCACCCCTCCACTTT; CDR3 protein: CASSLGGPGSPLHF
D gene: -; clone size: -; J gene: TRBJ2-3; V gene: TRBV5-4; CDR3 DNA: TGTGCCAGCAGCTTGCGAGGATTTGATACGCAGTATTTT; CDR3 protein: CASSLRGFDTQYF
D gene: TRBD1; clone size: -; J gene: TRBJ1-2; V gene: TRBV27; CDR3 DNA: TGTGCCAGCAGTCATCAGGGGGTGGAAGGCTACACCTTC; CDR3 protein: CASSHQGVEGYTF
D gene: -; clone size: once; J gene: TRBJ2-6; V gene: TRBV10-1; CDR3 DNA: TGCGCCAGCAGCGGGGTTGGGGCCAACGTCCTGACTTTC; CDR3 protein: CASSGVGANVLTF
D gene: -; clone size: -; J gene: TRBJ1-2; V gene: TRBV4-1; CDR3 DNA: TGCGCCAGCAGCCACTCCCCCAAGGAGTATGGCTACACCTTC; CDR3 protein: CASSHSPKEYGYTF
D gene: TRBD2; clone size: -; J gene: TRBJ2-1; V gene: TRBV5-1; CDR3 DNA: TGCGCCAGCAGCCTCCCTAGCGGGGGGTACAATGAGCAGTTCTTC; CDR3 protein: CASSLPSGGYNEQFF
D gene: TRBD1; clone size: -; J gene: TRBJ2-3; V gene: TRBV11-2; CDR3 DNA: TGTGCCAGCAGCTTCATGGACAGGGGTGGGGATACGCAGTATTTT; CDR3 protein: CASSFMDRGGDTQYF
D gene: -; clone size: -; J gene: TRBJ1-2; V gene: TRBV12-5; CDR3 DNA: TGTGCTAGTGGTTTGGTACCCCAGATTTGGGGCTACACCTTC; CDR3 protein: CASGLVPQIWGYTF
D gene: -; clone size: once; J gene: TRBJ2-5; V gene: TRBV30; CDR3 DNA: TGTGCCTGGAGTCAGGGGCAAGAGACCCAGTACTTC; CDR3 protein: CAWSQGQETQYF
D gene: -; clone size: -; J gene: TRBJ2-7; V gene: TRBV7-2; CDR3 DNA: TGTGCCAGCAGCTTAGTAGGCACTATATACGAGCAGTACTTC; CDR3 protein: CASSLVGTIYEQYF
D gene: -; clone size: -; J gene: TRBJ1-2; V gene: TRBV5-6; CDR3 DNA: TGTGCCAGCAGCTTGGAAGCGGATAGTGGCTACACCTTC; CDR3 protein: CASSLEADSGYTF
D gene: -; clone size: -; J gene: TRBJ1-5; V gene: TRBV2; CDR3 DNA: TGTGCCAGCAGTGCGCCGGGAATTGGCAATCAGCCCCAGCATTTT; CDR3 protein: CASSAPGIGNQPQHF
D gene: -; clone size: -; J gene: TRBJ1-5; V gene: TRBV6-5; CDR3 DNA: TGTGCCAGCCTTAACGACCTTAGCCCCACTCAGCCCCAGCATTTT; CDR3 protein: CASLNDLSPTQPQHF
D gene: TRBD1; clone size: -; J gene: TRBJ1-2; V gene: TRBV7-9; CDR3 DNA: TGTGCCAGCAGCGAAACCACCTTAACAGGGGAGCGCGGCTACACCTTC; CDR3 protein: CASSETTLTGERGYTF
D gene: TRBD2; clone size: once; J gene: TRBJ2-3; V gene: TRBV5-5; CDR3 DNA: TGTGCCAGCAGCCTCTCGGGACTAGCGGGGGGCCAAGATACGCAGTATTTT; CDR3 protein: CASSLSGLAGGQDTQYF
D gene: TRBD1; clone size: -; J gene: TRBJ1-4; V gene: TRBV19; CDR3 DNA: TGTGCCAGTAGTGACCCGGGACAGGGGGCGCCAGGAGAAAAACTGTTTTTT; CDR3 protein: CASSDPGQGAPGEKLFF
D gene: -; clone size: once; J gene: TRBJ2-3; V gene: TRBV5-1; CDR3 DNA: TGCGCCAGCAGTTGGACAGTCGTCGGAGATACGCAGTATTTT; CDR3 protein: CASSWTVVGDTQYF
D gene: -; clone size: -; J gene: TRBJ2-7; V gene: TRBV11-2; CDR3 DNA: TGTGCCAGCAGCCCTACAGGCAACGAGCAGTACTTC; CDR3 protein: CASSPTGNEQYF
D gene: -; clone size: few; J gene: TRBJ1-4; V gene: TRBV19; CDR3 DNA: TGTGCCAGTAGCCTAACCGGGACACCGAATGAAAAACTGTTTTTT; CDR3 protein: CASSLTGTPNEKLFF
D gene: -; clone size: -; J gene: TRBJ2-1; V gene: TRBV29-1; CDR3 DNA: TGCAGCGTTGGTGAGCTGTACAATGAGCAGTTCTTC; CDR3 protein: CSVGELYNEQFF
D gene: TRBD1; clone size: few; J gene: TRBJ1-1; V gene: TRBV7-2; CDR3 DNA: TGTGCCAGCAGTTTAACAGGGGATTCCACTGAAGCTTTCTTT; CDR3 protein: CASSLTGDSTEAFF
D gene: TRBD1; clone size: -; J gene: TRBJ1-3; V gene: TRBV5-6; CDR3 DNA: TGTGCCAGCCCTACCCGGGACAGAGACAAAGAATCCTCTGGAAACACCATATATTTT; CDR3 protein: CASPTRDRDKESSGNTIYF